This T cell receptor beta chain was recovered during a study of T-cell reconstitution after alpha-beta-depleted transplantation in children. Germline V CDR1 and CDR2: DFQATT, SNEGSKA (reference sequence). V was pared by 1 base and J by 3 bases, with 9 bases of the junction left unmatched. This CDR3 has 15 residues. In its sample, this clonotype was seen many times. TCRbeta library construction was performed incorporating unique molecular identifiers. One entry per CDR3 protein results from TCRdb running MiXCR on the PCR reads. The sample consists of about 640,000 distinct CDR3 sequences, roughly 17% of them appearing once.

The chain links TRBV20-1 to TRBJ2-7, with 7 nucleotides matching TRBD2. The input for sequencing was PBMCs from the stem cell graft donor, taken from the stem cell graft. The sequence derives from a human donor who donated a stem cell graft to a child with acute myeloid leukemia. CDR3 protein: CSARARGVPSYEQYV. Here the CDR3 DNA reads TGCAGTGCTAGAGCCCGGGGGGTCCCCAGCTACGAGCAGTACGTC.